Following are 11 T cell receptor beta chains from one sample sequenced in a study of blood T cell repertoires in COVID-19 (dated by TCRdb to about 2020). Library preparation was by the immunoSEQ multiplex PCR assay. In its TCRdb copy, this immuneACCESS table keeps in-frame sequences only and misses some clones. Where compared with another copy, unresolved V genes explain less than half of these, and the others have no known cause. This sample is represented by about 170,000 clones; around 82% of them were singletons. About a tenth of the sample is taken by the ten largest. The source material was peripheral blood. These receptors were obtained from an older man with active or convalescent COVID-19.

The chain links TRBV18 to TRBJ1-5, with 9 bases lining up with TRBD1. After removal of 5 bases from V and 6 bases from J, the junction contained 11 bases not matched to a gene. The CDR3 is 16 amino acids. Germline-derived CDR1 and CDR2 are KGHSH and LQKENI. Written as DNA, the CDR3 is TGTGCCAGCTCATCATCGGGACAGGGAATGATTCAGCCCCAGCATTTT. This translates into CASSSSGQGMIQPQHF. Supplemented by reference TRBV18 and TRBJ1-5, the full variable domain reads NAGVMQNPRHLVRRRGQEARLRCSPMKGHSHVYWYRQLPEEGLKFMVYLQKENIIDESGMPKERFSAEFPKEGPSILRIQQVVRGDSAAYFCASSSSGQGMIQPQHFGDGTRLSIL.

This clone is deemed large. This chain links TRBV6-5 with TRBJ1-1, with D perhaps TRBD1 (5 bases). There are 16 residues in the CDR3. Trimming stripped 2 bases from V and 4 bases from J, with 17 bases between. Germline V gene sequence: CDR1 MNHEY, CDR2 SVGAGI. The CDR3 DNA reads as TGTGCCAGCAGTTACCCGCGGGGGGATAGTTTCACTGAAGCTTTCTTT. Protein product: CASSYPRGDSFTEAFF.

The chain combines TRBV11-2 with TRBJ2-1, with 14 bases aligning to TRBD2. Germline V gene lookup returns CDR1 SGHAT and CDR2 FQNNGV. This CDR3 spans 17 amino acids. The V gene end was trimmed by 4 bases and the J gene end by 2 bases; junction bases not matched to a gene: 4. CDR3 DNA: TGTGCCAGCAGCTCCTGGACTAGCGGGGGGCCCTACAATGAGCAGTTCTTC. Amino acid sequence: CASSSWTSGGPYNEQFF.

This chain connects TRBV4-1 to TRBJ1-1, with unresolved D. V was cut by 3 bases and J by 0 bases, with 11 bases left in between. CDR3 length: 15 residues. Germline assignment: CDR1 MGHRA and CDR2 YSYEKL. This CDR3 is CASSQYEQLNTEAFF. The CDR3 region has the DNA TGCGCCAGCAGCCAGTATGAACAGTTGAACACTGAAGCTTTCTTT.

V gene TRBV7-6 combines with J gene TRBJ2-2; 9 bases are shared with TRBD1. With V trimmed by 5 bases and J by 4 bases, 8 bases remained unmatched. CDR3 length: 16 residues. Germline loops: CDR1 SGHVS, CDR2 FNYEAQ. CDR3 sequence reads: CASSITGGASTGELFF. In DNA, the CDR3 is TGTGCCAGCAGCATTACAGGGGGCGCCTCCACCGGGGAGCTGTTTTTT.

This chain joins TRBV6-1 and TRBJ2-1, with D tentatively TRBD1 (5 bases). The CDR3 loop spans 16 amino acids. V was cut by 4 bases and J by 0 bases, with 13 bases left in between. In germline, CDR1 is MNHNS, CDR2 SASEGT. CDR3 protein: CASSVYRLSSYNEQFF. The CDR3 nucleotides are TGTGCCAGCAGTGTATACAGGCTTAGCTCCTACAATGAGCAGTTCTTC.

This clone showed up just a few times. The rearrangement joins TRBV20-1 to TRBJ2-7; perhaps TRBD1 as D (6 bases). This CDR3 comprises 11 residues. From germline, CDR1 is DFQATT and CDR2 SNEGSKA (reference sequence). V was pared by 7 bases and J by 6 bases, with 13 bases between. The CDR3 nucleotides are TGCAGTGTTTCAGGACAGCCCGAGCAGTACTTC. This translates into CSVSGQPEQYF.

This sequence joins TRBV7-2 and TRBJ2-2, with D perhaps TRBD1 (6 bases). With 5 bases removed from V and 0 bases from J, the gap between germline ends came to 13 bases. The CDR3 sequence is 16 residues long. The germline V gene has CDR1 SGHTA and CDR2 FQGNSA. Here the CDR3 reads CASSTDRLSNTGELFF. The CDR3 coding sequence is TGTGCCAGCAGCACGGACAGACTATCGAACACCGGGGAGCTGTTTTTT.

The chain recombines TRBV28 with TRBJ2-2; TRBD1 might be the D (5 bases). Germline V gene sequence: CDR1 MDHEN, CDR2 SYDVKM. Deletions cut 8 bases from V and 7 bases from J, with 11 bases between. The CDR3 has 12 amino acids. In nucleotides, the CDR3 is TGTGCCAGCGGTAGGGGTGGCGGGGAGCTGTTTTTT. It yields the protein CASGRGGGELFF.

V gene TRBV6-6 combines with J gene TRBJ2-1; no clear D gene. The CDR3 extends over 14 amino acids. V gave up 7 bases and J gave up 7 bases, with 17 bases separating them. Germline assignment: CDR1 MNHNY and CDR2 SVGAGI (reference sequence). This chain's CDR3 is CASTPSRTENEQFF. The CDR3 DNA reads TGTGCCAGCACCCCCAGTCGTACCGAAAATGAGCAGTTCTTC.

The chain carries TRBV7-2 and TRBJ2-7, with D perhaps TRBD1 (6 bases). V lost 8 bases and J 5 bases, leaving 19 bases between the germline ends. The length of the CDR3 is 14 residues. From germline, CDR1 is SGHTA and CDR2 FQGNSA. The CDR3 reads CASGVWGRENEQYF. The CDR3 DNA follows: TGTGCCAGCGGAGTCTGGGGGCGAGAGAACGAGCAGTACTTC.